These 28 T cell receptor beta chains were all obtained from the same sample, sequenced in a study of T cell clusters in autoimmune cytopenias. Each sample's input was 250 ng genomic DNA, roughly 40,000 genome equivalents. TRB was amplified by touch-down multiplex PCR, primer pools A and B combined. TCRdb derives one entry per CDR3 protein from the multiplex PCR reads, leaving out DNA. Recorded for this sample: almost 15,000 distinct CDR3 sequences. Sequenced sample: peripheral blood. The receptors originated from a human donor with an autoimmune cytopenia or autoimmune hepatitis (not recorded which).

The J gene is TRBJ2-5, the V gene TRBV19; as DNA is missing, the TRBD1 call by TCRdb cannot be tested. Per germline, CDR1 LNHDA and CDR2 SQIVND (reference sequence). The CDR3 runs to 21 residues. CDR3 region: CASSPTTRSGAFSGGGETQYF.

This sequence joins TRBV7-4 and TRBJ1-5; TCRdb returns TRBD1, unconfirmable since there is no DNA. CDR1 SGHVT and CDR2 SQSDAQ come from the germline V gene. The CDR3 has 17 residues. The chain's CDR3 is CASSPGQGKGPNQPQHF.

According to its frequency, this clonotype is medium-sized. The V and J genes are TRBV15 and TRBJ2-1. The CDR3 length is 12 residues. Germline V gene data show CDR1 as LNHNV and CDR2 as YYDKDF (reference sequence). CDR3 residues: CATSQRGYEQFF.

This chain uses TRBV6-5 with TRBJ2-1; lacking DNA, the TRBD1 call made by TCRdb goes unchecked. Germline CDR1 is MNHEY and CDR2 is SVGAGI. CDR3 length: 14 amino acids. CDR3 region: CASSFGTLHNEQFF.

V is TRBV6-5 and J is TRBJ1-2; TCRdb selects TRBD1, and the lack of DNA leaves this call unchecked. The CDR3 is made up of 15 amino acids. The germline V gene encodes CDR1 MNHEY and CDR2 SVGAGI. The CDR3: CASRTPGTGYYGYTF.

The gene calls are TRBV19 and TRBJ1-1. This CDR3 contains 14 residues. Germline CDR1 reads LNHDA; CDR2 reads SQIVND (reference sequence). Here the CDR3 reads CASTPGLVSTEAFF.

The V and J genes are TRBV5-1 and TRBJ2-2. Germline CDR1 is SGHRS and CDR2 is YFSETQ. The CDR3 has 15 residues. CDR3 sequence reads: CASSPDQVAAGELFF.

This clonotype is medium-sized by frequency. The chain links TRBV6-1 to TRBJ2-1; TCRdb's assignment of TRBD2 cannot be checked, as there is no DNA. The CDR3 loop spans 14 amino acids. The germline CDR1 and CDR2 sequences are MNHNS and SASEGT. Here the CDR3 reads CASGSGATYNEQFF.

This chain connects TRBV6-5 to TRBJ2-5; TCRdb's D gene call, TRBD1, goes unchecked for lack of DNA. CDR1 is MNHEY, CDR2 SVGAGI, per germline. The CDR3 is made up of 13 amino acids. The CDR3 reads CASSYSGGETQYF.

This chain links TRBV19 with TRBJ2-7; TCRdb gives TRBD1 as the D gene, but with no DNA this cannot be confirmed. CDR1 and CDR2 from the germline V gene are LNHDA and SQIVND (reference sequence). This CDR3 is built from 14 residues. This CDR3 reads CASSAGTGPYEQYF.

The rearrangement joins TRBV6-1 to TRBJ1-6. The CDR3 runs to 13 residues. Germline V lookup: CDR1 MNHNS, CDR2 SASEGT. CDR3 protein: CAIEQGPNSPLHF.

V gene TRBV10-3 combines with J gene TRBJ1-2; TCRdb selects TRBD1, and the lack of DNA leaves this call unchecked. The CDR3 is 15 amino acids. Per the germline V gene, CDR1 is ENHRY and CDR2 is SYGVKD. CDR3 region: CAISVDRAEDYGYTF.

The CDR3 spells CASTASVFSGANVLTF. The rearrangement links TRBV19 to TRBJ2-6; TCRdb gives TRBD2 as the D gene, but with no DNA this cannot be confirmed. Germline V gene sequence: CDR1 LNHDA, CDR2 SQIVND (reference sequence). The CDR3 sequence is 16 residues long.

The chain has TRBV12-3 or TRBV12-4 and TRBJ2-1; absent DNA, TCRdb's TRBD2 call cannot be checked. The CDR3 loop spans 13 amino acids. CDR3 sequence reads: CASSLAAGGEQFF.

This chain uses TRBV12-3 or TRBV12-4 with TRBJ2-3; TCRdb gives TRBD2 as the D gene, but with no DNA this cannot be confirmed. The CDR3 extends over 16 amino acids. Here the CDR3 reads CASSFGLAGGQDTQYF.

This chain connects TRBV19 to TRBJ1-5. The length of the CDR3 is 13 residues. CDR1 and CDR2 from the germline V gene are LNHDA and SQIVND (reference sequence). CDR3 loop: CASSSWVNQPQHF.

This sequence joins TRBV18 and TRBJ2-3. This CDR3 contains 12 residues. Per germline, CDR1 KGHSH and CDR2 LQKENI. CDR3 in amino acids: CASSPVTDTQYF.

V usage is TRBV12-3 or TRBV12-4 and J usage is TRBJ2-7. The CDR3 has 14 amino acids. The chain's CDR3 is CASSLRLGVNEQYF.

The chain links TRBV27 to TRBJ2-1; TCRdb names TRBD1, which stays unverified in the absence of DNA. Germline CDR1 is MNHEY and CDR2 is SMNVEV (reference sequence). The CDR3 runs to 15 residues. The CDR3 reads CASRIKLTGYNEQFF.

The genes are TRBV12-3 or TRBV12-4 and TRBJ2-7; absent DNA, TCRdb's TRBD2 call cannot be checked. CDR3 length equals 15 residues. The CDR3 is CASSSPSGGIGEQYF.

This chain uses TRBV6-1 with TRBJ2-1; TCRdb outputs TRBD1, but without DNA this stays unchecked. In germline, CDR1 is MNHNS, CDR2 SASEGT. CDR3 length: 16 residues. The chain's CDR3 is CASRDPGDHPYNEQFF.

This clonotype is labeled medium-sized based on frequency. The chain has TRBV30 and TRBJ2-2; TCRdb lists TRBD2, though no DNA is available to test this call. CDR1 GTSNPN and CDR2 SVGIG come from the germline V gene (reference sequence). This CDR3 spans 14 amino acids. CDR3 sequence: CAWSVGGGTGELFF.

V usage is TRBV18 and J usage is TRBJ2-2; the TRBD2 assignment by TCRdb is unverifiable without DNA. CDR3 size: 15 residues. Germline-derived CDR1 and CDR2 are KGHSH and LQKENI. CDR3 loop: CASSPLGLGAGELFF.

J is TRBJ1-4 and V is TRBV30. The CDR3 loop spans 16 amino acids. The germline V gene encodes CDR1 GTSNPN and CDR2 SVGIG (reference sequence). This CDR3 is CAWSAYQGSTNEKLFF.

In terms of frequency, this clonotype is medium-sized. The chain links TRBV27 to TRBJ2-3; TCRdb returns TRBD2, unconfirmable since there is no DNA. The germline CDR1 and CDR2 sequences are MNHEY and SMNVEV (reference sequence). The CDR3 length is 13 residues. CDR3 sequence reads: CASSFLAGGTQYF.

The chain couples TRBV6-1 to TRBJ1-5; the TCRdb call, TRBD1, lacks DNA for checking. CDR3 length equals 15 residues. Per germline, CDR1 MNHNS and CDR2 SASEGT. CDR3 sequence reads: CASSVSQGAPQPQHF.

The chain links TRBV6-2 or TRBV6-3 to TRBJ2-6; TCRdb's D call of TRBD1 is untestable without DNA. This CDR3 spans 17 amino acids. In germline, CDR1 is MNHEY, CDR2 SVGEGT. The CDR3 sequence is CASSPGGRGLRANVLTF.

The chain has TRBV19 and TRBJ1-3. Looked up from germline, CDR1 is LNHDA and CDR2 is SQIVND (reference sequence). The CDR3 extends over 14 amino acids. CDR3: CASISSSSGNTIYF.